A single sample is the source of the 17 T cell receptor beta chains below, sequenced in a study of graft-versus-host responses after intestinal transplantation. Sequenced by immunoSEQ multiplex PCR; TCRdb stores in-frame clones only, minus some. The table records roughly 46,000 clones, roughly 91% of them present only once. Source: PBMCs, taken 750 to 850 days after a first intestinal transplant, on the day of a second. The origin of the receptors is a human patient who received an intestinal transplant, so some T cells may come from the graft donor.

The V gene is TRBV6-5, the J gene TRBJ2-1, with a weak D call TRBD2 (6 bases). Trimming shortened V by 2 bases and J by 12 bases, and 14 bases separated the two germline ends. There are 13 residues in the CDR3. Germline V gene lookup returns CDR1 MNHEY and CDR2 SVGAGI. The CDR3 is CASSYPGLSRQFF. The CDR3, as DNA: TGTGCCAGCAGTTACCCGGGACTTAGTAGGCAGTTCTTC.

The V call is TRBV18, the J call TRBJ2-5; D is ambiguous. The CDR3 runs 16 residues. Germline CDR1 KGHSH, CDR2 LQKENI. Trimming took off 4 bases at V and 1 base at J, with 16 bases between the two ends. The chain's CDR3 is CASSLLETALQETQYF. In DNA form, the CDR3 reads TGTGCCAGCTCACTTCTGGAGACGGCTCTCCAAGAGACCCAGTACTTC.

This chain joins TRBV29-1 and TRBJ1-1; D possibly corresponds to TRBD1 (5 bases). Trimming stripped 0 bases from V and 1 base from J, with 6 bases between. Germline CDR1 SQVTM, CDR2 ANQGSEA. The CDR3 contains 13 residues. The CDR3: CSVEEGTNTEAFF. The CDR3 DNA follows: TGCAGCGTTGAAGAGGGGACGAACACTGAAGCTTTCTTT. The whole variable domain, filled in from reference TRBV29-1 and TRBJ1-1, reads SAVISQKPSRDICQRGTSLTIQCQVDSQVTMMFWYRQQPGQSLTLIATANQGSEATYESGFVIDKFPISRPNLTFSTLTVSNMSPEDSSIYLCSVEEGTNTEAFFGQGTRLTVV.

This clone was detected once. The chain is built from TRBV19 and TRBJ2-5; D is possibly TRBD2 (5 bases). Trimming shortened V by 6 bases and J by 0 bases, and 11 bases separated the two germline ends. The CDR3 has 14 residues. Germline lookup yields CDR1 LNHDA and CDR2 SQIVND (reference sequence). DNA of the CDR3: TGTGCCAGTAGGAGAGCGGTAAACCAAGAGACCCAGTACTTC. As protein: CASRRAVNQETQYF.

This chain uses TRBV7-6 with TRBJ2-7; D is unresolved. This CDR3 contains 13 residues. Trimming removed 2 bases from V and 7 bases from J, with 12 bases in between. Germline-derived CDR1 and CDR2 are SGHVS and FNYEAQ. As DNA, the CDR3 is TGTGCCAGCAGCTTAAATGGGGTCAGAGAGCAGTACTTC. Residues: CASSLNGVREQYF.

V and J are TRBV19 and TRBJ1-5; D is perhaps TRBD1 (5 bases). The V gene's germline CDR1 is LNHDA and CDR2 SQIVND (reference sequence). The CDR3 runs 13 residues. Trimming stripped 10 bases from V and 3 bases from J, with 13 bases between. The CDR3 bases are TGTGCCACAACGCGGGGCCCCAATCAGCCCCAGCATTTT. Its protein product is CATTRGPNQPQHF.

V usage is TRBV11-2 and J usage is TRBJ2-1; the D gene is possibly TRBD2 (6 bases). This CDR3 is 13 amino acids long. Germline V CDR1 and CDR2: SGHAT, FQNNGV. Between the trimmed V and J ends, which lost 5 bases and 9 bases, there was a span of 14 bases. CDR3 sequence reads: CASSRRELGEQFF. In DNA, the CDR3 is TGTGCCAGCAGCCGGAGGGAGTTGGGTGAGCAGTTCTTC.

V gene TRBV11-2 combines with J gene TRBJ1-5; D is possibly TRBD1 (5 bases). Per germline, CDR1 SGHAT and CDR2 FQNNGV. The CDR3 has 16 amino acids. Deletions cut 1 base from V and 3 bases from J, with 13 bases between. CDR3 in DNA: TGTGCCAGCAGCTTAGGCCCATGGGGGAACAATCAGCCCCAGCATTTT. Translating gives CASSLGPWGNNQPQHF.

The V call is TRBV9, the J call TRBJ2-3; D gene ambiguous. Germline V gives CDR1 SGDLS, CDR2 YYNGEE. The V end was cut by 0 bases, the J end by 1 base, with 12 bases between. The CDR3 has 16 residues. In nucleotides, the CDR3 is TGTGCCAGCAGCGTAGATGGGAATGGGGGCACAGATACGCAGTATTTT. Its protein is CASSVDGNGGTDTQYF.

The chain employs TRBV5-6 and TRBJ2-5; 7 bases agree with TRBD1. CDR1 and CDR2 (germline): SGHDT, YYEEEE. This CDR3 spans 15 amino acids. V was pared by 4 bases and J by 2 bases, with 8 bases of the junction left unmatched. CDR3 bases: TGTGCCAGCAGCCCCGGACAGGTCCTACAAGAGACCCAGTACTTC. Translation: CASSPGQVLQETQYF.

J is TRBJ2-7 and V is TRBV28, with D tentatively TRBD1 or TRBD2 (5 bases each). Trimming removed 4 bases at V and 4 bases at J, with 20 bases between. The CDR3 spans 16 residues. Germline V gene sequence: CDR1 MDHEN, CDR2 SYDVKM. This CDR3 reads CASSSGTANGGYEQYF. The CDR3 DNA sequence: TGTGCCAGCAGTTCGGGGACGGCTAACGGCGGGTACGAGCAGTACTTC.

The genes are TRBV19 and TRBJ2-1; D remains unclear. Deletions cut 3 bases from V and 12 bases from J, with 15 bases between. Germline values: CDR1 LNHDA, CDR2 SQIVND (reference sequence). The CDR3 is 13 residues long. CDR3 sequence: CASSIGMSWTQFF. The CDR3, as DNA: TGTGCCAGTAGTATTGGGATGAGTTGGACGCAGTTCTTC.

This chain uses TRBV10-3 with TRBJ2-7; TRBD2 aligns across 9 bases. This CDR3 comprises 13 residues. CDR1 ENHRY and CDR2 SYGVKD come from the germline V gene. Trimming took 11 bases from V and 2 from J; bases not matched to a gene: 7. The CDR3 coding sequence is TGTGCCGGGGCTAGCGGGACCCCCTACGAGCAGTACTTC. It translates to CAGASGTPYEQYF.

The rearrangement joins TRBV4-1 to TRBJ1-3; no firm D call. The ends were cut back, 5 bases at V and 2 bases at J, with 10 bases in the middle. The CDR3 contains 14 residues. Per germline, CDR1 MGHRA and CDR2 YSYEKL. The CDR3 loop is CASSGVTAGNTIYF. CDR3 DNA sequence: TGCGCCAGCAGCGGAGTGACGGCTGGAAACACCATATATTTT.

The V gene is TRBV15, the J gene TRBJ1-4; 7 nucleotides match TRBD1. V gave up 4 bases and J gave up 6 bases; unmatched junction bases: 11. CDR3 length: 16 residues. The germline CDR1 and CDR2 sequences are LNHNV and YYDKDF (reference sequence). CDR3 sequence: CATSTGGRQGYEKLFF. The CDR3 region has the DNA TGTGCCACCAGCACGGGGGGCCGACAGGGATATGAAAAACTGTTTTTT.

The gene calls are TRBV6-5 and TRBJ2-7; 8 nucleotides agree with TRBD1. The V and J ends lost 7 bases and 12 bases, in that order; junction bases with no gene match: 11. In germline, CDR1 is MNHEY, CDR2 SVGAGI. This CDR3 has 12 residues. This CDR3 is CASIHPDRALYF. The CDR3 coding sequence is TGTGCCAGCATCCACCCGGACAGGGCGCTGTACTTC.

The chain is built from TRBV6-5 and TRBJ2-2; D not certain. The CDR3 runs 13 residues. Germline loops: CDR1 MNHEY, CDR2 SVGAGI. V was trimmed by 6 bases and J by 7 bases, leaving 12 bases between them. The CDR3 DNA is TGTGCCAGCAGCCGCCTCTTACTCGGGGAGCTGTTTTTT. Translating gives CASSRLLLGELFF.